This entry lists 30 T cell receptor beta chains sequenced from one sample in a study of T-cell reconstitution after alpha-beta-depleted transplantation in children. During its preparation, the TCRbeta library received unique molecular identifiers. TCRdb used MiXCR to reprocess the PCR reads, holding one entry per CDR3 protein. The sample lists hundreds of thousands of distinct CDR3 sequences, approximately 9.5% occurring once. Sequencing was performed on PBMCs from the stem cell graft donor, taken from the stem cell graft. Every receptor here comes from a human donor who donated a stem cell graft to a child with acute lymphoblastic leukemia.

This clonotype appeared a few times. V usage is TRBV29-1 and J usage is TRBJ2-7; tentative D call: TRBD1 (6 bases). Germline V lookup: CDR1 SQVTM, CDR2 ANQGSEA. The CDR3 sequence is 12 residues long. Trimming cost V 4 bases and J 3 bases, with 10 bases left between them. This CDR3 reads CSVVEQGYEQYF. CDR3 nucleotides: TGCAGCGTTGTGGAACAGGGCTACGAGCAGTACTTC.

The chain links TRBV15 to TRBJ2-7; 9 bases map to TRBD1. CDR1 and CDR2 (germline): LNHNV, YYDKDF (reference sequence). The V and J ends lost 1 base and 1 base, in that order; junction bases with no gene match: 5. CDR3 length equals 16 residues. Written as DNA, the CDR3 is TGTGCCACCAGCAGAGCTAGGGACAGGGTATCCTACGAGCAGTACTTC. This gives the protein CATSRARDRVSYEQYF.

The chain couples TRBV18 to TRBJ1-1; D call uncertain. The V end lost 1 base, the J end lost 8 bases, and 14 bases lay between the germline ends. CDR3 length: 14 residues. The germline V gene has CDR1 KGHSH and CDR2 LQKENI. CDR3 sequence: CASSPRVTPTEAFF. The CDR3, as DNA: TGTGCCAGCTCACCACGGGTCACCCCCACGGAAGCTTTCTTT.

V usage is TRBV5-1 and J usage is TRBJ2-2; 7 bases fit TRBD1. This CDR3 has 15 residues. Losses at the gene ends were 6 bases for V and 1 base for J; bases not matched to a gene: 6. CDR1 is SGHRS, CDR2 YFSETQ, per germline. The CDR3 bases are TGCGCCAGCAATCTAGGGACAGTGAACACCGGGGAGCTGTTTTTT. It yields the protein CASNLGTVNTGELFF.

The V gene is TRBV6-5, the J gene TRBJ2-7; 10 positions agree with TRBD2. The length of the CDR3 is 17 residues. The trim removed 2 bases at V and 4 bases at J, leaving 11 bases unmatched. The V gene's germline CDR1 is MNHEY and CDR2 SVGAGI. CDR3 in DNA: TGTGCCAGCAGTTACGATCTACTAGCGGGGAAAGGTTACGAGCAGTACTTC. Translation: CASSYDLLAGKGYEQYF.

This clonotype has just a few counts. J is TRBJ2-7 and V is TRBV5-6; TRBD1 agrees at 10 bases. The V gene end was trimmed by 4 bases and the J gene end by 7 bases; junction bases not matched to a gene: 11. The germline gives CDR1 SGHDT, CDR2 YYEEEE. The CDR3 contains 15 residues. The CDR3 is CASSPRDRGLGEQYF. The CDR3 DNA follows: TGTGCCAGCAGCCCGCGGGACAGGGGTTTGGGGGAGCAGTACTTC. Combining the CDR3 with reference TRBV5-6 and TRBJ2-7 gives the whole variable domain DAGVTQSPTHLIKTRGQQVTLRCSPKSGHDTVSWYQQALGQGPQFIFQYYEEEERQRGNFPDRFSGHQFPNYSSELNVNALLLGDSALYLCASSPRDRGLGEQYFGPGTRLTVT.

This clonotype was observed a handful of times. The genes are TRBV3-1 and TRBJ2-1; D not resolved. CDR1 and CDR2 (germline): LGHDT, YNNKEL (reference sequence). CDR3 length: 14 amino acids. The V end lost 1 base, the J end lost 5 bases, and 9 bases lay between the germline ends. The CDR3 here is CASSQGSRHNEQFF. The CDR3 nucleotides read TGTGCCAGCAGCCAAGGGTCCAGACACAATGAGCAGTTCTTC.

This clonotype was seen only a few times. This CDR3 is CASSRTTGAGTEAFF. The CDR3 DNA follows: TGTGCCAGCAGCCGTACGACAGGGGCGGGAACTGAAGCTTTCTTT. V gene TRBV11-2 combines with J gene TRBJ1-1, with 8 nucleotides matching TRBD1. The CDR3 length is 15 residues. Germline V CDR1 and CDR2: SGHAT, FQNNGV. With 5 bases clipped from V and 5 bases from J, the junction kept 10 bases outside the gene matches.

This clonotype was observed many times. The V gene is TRBV24-1, the J gene TRBJ2-4; TRBD2 aligns across 7 bases. The CDR3 extends over 15 amino acids. Germline V gene sequence: CDR1 KGHDR, CDR2 SFDVKD. V was clipped by 7 bases and J by 1 base; unmatched bases: 6. The CDR3 region has the DNA TGTGCCACCAGCCCCTTCGGGGGGGCCAAAAACATTCAGTACTTC. It specifies CATSPFGGAKNIQYF.

This sequence joins TRBV6-1 and TRBJ1-5; D possibly corresponds to TRBD1 (5 bases). This CDR3 has 15 residues. Trimming removed 6 bases at V and 0 bases at J, with 12 bases between. Germline V CDR1 and CDR2: MNHNS, SASEGT. The CDR3 sequence: CASRPRGNSNQPQHF. The CDR3 DNA reads TGTGCCAGCAGACCTAGGGGAAATAGCAATCAGCCCCAGCATTTT.

This clonotype appeared a few times. This rearrangement joins TRBV10-3 to TRBJ2-7; D is possibly TRBD1 (7 bases). Germline V CDR1 and CDR2: ENHRY, SYGVKD. This CDR3 comprises 14 residues. The germline V and J ends were trimmed by 5 bases and 5 bases, with 16 bases remaining between them. The CDR3 reads CAISRDREADEQYF. The CDR3 region has the DNA TGTGCCATCAGTAGAGACAGGGAGGCTGACGAGCAGTACTTC.

This clonotype was seen a handful of times. The rearrangement joins TRBV12-3 or TRBV12-4 to TRBJ1-2; no clear D gene. The CDR3 length is 14 residues. Deletions cut 4 bases from V and 8 bases from J, with 17 bases between. Written as DNA, the CDR3 is TGTGCCAGCAGTTCGGACCCCCGAGGGCAGGGCTACACCTTC. Protein sequence: CASSSDPRGQGYTF.

This clonotype showed up many times. The chain couples TRBV18 to TRBJ2-1; no reliable D call. The germline V and J ends were trimmed by 5 bases and 4 bases, with 15 bases remaining between them. Per germline, CDR1 KGHSH and CDR2 LQKENI. This CDR3 is built from 15 residues. CDR3 coding DNA: TGTGCCAGCTCAAGACCGGAACAGAGATACAATGAGCAGTTCTTC. This encodes CASSRPEQRYNEQFF.

This clonotype was counted a few times. This chain joins TRBV5-1 and TRBJ2-7, with D hard to call. The CDR3 totals 12 residues. Trimming removed 7 bases at V and 4 bases at J, with 12 bases between. CDR1 is SGHRS, CDR2 YFSETQ, per germline. DNA of the CDR3: TGCGCCAGCGCCCCGCAGAGTTACGAGCAGTACTTC. Its translation: CASAPQSYEQYF. Looking up the rest from reference TRBV5-1 and TRBJ2-7 gives the full variable domain: KAGVTQTPRYLIKTRGQQVTLSCSPISGHRSVSWYQQTPGQGLQFLFEYFSETQRNKGNFPGRFSGRQFSNSRSEMNVSTLELGDSALYLCASAPQSYEQYFGPGTRLTVT.

Ten or more counts support this clonotype. This rearrangement joins TRBV2 to TRBJ2-3; 9 bases map to TRBD1. CDR1 and CDR2 from the germline V gene are SNHLY and FYNNEI. There are 14 residues in the CDR3. The V segment lost 8 bases and the J segment 1 base; nucleotides outside the gene matches: 4. CDR3 sequence (DNA): TGTGCCAGCGGGGGGGACAGGGGCACAGATACGCAGTATTTT. This translates into CASGGDRGTDTQYF.

This chain uses TRBV12-3 or TRBV12-4 with TRBJ1-4, with D hard to call. V was trimmed by 3 bases and J by 2 bases, leaving 4 bases between them. The CDR3 totals 13 residues. CDR3: CASSFSTNEKLFF. The CDR3 DNA is TGTGCCAGCAGTTTTTCCACTAATGAAAAACTGTTTTTT.

This clonotype was detected many times. The chain employs TRBV12-5 and TRBJ1-1, with D perhaps matching TRBD1 (5 bases). The CDR3 totals 16 residues. Trimming removed 2 bases from V and 0 bases from J, with 13 bases in between. CDR1 is LGHNT, CDR2 FRNRAP, per germline. The CDR3 nucleotides read TGTGCTAGTGGTTTGTTTGGGGCAGGGCTGAACACTGAAGCTTTCTTT. Residues: CASGLFGAGLNTEAFF.

This clonotype was counted many times. The V call is TRBV5-4, the J call TRBJ2-5; D could derive from TRBD1 or TRBD2 (5 bases each). Per the germline V gene, CDR1 is SGHNT and CDR2 is YYREEE (reference sequence). The ends were cut back, 1 base at V and 2 bases at J, with 12 bases in the middle. The CDR3 has 15 residues. The CDR3 spells CASSLRRGLQETQYF. In DNA form, the CDR3 reads TGTGCCAGCAGCTTGCGACGGGGCCTGCAAGAGACCCAGTACTTC.

This clonotype came up many times. The chain links TRBV3-1 to TRBJ1-5; D might be TRBD1 (5 bases). The CDR3 is 15 amino acids. Looked up from germline, CDR1 is LGHDT and CDR2 is YNNKEL (reference sequence). V was cut by 0 bases and J by 4 bases, with 10 bases left in between. The CDR3 here is CASSQDLTENQPQHF. For the CDR3, the DNA is TGTGCCAGCAGCCAAGATTTGACAGAAAATCAGCCCCAGCATTTT.

This clonotype was recorded many times. The CDR3 DNA reads TGCAGCGTGGTGGGGCTGGGTAGGGGCACTGAAGCTTTCTTT. Translation: CSVVGLGRGTEAFF. V is TRBV29-1 and J is TRBJ1-1; D may be TRBD1 (5 bases). This CDR3 is built from 14 residues. V was pared by 6 bases and J by 4 bases, with 18 bases between. Germline V lookup: CDR1 SQVTM, CDR2 ANQGSEA.

The V and J genes are TRBV11-2 and TRBJ2-3; D is ambiguous. Germline V gene sequence: CDR1 SGHAT, CDR2 FQNNGV. The CDR3 runs to 14 residues. The V end was cut by 0 bases, the J end by 1 base, with 5 bases between. CDR3 sequence (DNA): TGTGCCAGCAGCTTAGATTATGGCACAGATACGCAGTATTTT. Translating it yields CASSLDYGTDTQYF.

This clonotype was found many times. This chain joins TRBV5-6 and TRBJ1-6, with D possibly TRBD1 on 5 matching bases. V shed 2 bases and J shed 0 bases, with 27 bases lying between them. CDR1 is SGHDT, CDR2 YYEEEE, per germline. The CDR3 extends over 22 amino acids. The CDR3 reads CASSLDLTAPGNLGSYNSPLHF. CDR3 sequence (DNA): TGTGCCAGCAGCTTAGACCTGACAGCTCCGGGGAACTTGGGCTCCTATAATTCACCCCTCCACTTT.

This clonotype was counted only a few times. The chain recombines TRBV20-1 with TRBJ2-1; 10 nucleotides line up with TRBD1. CDR1 DFQATT and CDR2 SNEGSKA come from the germline V gene (reference sequence). The CDR3 length is 20 residues. V trimming: 5 bases; J trimming: 0 bases; junction bases outside the gene matches: 19. For the CDR3, the DNA is TGCAGTGCTTTGAGCATCGCGGGACAGGGGTCGGGTAGCTCCTACAATGAGCAGTTCTTC. Translating gives CSALSIAGQGSGSSYNEQFF.

Remarks on this clonotype: The junction departs from germline at one end; a sequencing error may be responsible. The rearrangement joins TRBV27 to TRBJ2-7; 7 bases fit TRBD2. CDR3 length equals 15 residues. Germline CDR1 is MNHEY and CDR2 is SMNVEV (reference sequence). The CDR3 coding sequence is TGTGGCAGCAGTTCCTGGACGGGAGGCCTCCTCGAGCAGTACTTC. It specifies CGSSSWTGGLLEQYF.

There are a few counts of this clonotype. The chain has TRBV20-1 and TRBJ2-6; D unclear. Deletions cut 5 bases from V and 0 bases from J, with 14 bases between. The CDR3 length is 16 residues. Germline CDR1 DFQATT, CDR2 SNEGSKA (reference sequence). CDR3 bases: TGCAGTGCTTCTTTGCCAGGCCTCTCTGGGGCCAACGTCCTGACTTTC. Translated, it gives CSASLPGLSGANVLTF.

In its sample, this clonotype was seen a few times. The chain is built from TRBV6-1 and TRBJ2-7; 8 bases fit TRBD1. V lost 3 bases and J lost 5; bases outside the gene matches: 3. Germline V lookup: CDR1 MNHNS, CDR2 SASEGT. The CDR3 totals 13 residues. The CDR3 spells CASSDQGANEQYF. The CDR3 DNA sequence: TGTGCCAGCAGTGACCAGGGGGCAAACGAGCAGTACTTC.

CDR3 region: CASSLATTISTDTQYF. CDR3 in DNA: TGCGCCAGCAGCTTGGCGACTACCATAAGCACAGATACGCAGTATTTT. This chain uses TRBV5-1 with TRBJ2-3, with D maybe TRBD2 (5 bases). CDR1 SGHRS and CDR2 YFSETQ come from the germline V gene. The CDR3 length is 16 residues. Trimming removed 0 bases from V and 0 bases from J, with 11 bases in between.

This clonotype has ten or more counts. The V gene is TRBV9, the J gene TRBJ2-3; perhaps TRBD2 as D (5 bases). The ends were cut back, 0 bases at V and 1 base at J, with 9 bases in the middle. There are 15 residues in the CDR3. Germline loops: CDR1 SGDLS, CDR2 YYNGEE. The CDR3 loop reads CASSVVVGGTDTQYF. The CDR3 region has the DNA TGTGCCAGCAGCGTAGTCGTCGGGGGCACAGATACGCAGTATTTT. The full variable domain, its missing parts supplied by reference TRBV9 and TRBJ2-3, is DSGVTQTPKHLITATGQRVTLRCSPRSGDLSVYWYQQSLDQGLQFLIQYYNGEERAKGNILERFSAQQFPDLHSELNLSSLELGDSALYFCASSVVVGGTDTQYFGPGTRLTVL.

The rearrangement links TRBV7-6 to TRBJ1-4; TRBD1 matches 7 bases. The CDR3 consists of 16 residues. Germline trimming cut 5 bases from V and 0 bases from J; bases unmatched to any gene: 6. Germline lookup yields CDR1 SGHVS and CDR2 FNYEAQ. The CDR3 DNA sequence: TGTGCCAGCAGCCTTGGACAGGCAGCAACTAATGAAAAACTGTTTTTT. Translated: CASSLGQAATNEKLFF.

Comments on this clonotype: A read error may be the cause here, since a much bigger clone is one base away. CDR3 in amino acids: CASSLRQDRNSYNEQFF. The CDR3 region has the DNA TGTGCCAGCAGCCTAAGACAGGACAGAAACTCCTACAATGAGCAGTTCTTC. The chain is built from TRBV5-6 and TRBJ2-1; D might be TRBD1 (6 bases). Germline V CDR1 and CDR2: SGHDT, YYEEEE. The CDR3 sequence is 17 residues long. Deletions cut 4 bases from V and 0 bases from J, with 17 bases between.